Sequencing of this TCR beta chain was carried out in a study of cytomegalovirus exposure and HLA in healthy donors. With V trimmed by 4 bases and J by 4 bases, 5 bases remained unmatched. Per the germline V gene, CDR1 is SGHNT and CDR2 is YYREEE (reference sequence). The CDR3 loop spans 16 amino acids. Study-level findings and limits: Specificity of three CMV-associated chains for CMV antigens was verified in vitro.

Only in-frame clones appear in the TCRdb table, and some are missing; sequencing was by immunoSEQ multiplex PCR. In the table there are about 130,000 clones, about 94% of which are singletons. This clone came up once. What it recognizes is unknown. This TCR was recovered from a man aged 18 to 30 in good health and CMV-seropositive. This chain links TRBV5-4 with TRBJ2-3, with TRBD2 matching over 14 bases. Sequencing was carried out using PBMCs. CDR3 region: CASSSGTSGRSDTQYF. The CDR3 DNA is TGTGCCAGCAGCAGCGGGACTAGCGGGAGATCAGATACGCAGTATTTT.